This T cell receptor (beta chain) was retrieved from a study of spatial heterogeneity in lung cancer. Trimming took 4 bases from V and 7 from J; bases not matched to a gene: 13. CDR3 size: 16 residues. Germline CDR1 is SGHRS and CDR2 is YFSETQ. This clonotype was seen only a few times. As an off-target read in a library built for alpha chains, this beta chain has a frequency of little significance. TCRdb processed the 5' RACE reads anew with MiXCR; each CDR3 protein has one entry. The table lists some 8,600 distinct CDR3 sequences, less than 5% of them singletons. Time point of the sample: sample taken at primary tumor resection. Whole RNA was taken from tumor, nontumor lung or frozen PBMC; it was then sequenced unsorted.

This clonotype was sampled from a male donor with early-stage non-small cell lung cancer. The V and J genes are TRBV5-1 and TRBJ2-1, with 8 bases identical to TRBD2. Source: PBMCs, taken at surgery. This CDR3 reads CASSLNDGLAKNEQFF. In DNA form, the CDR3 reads TGCGCCAGCAGCCTAAATGATGGACTAGCAAAGAATGAGCAGTTCTTC.